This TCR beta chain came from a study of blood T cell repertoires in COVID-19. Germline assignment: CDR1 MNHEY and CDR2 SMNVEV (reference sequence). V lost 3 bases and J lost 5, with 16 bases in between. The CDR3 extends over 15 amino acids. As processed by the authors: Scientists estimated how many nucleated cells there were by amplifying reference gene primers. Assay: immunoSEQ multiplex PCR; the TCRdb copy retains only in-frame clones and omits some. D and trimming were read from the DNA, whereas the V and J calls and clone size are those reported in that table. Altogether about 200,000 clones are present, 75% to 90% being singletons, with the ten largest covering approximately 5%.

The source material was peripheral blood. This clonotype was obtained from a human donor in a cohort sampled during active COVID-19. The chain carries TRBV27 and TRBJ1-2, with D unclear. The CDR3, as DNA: TGTGCCAGCAGTTTTTACCCCGAGCGGGCGTATGGCTACACCTTC. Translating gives CASSFYPERAYGYTF.